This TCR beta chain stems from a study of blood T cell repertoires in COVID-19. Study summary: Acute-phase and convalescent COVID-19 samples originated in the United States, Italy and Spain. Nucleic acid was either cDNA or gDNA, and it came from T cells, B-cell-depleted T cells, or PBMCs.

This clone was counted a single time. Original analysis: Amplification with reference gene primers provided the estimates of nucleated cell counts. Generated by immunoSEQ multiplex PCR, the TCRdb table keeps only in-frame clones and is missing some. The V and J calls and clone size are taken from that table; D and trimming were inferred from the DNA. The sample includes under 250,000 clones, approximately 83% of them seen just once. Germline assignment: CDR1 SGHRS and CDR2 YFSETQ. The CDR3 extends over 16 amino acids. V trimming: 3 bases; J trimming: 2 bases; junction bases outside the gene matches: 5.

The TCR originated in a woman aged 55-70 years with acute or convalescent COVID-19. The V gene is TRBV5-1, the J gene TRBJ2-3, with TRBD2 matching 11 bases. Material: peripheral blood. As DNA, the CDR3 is TGCGCCAGCAGCTCTACTAGCGGGGGTAACACAGATACGCAGTATTTT. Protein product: CASSSTSGGNTDTQYF.